The T cell receptor beta chain described here comes from a study of blood T cell repertoires in COVID-19. In the study overall: Sample material is recorded as cDNA or gDNA derived from T cells, B-cell-depleted T cells, or PBMCs.

The table came from immunoSEQ multiplex PCR; TCRdb's copy has only in-frame clones and leaves some out. This sample has about 210,000 clones; around 89% occur once, and the top ten carry less than 2%. Germline CDR1 reads MDHEN; CDR2 reads SYDVKM. This CDR3 region has 13 residues. Trimming removed 2 bases at V and 8 bases at J, with 12 bases between. This clone was seen once. The sequencing input was peripheral blood. The sequence derives from a man between 65 and 79 years old with acute or convalescent COVID-19. The chain has TRBV28 and TRBJ1-2; the D is unclear. The CDR3 sequence: CASSLRRIQGYTF. The CDR3 DNA reads TGTGCCAGCAGTTTAAGGCGGATTCAAGGCTACACCTTC.